These 20 T cell receptor beta chains were all obtained from the same sample, sequenced in a study of OX40 agonist ivuxolimab in advanced cancers. The data were produced by immunoSEQ multiplex PCR, yet TCRdb's version contains in-frame clones alone and is incomplete. The sample holds around 11,000 clones; approximately 63% are singletons and the top ten take about 46%. The sequencing used CD4+ or CD8+ T cells sorted from blood, collected in a trial of the OX40 agonist ivuxolimab. The receptors were gathered from an adult with an advanced solid tumor such as melanoma, head and neck, liver or kidney cancer.

V and J are TRBV13 and TRBJ1-1, with D unresolved. Trimming stripped 5 bases from V and 1 base from J, with 14 bases between. This CDR3 has 15 amino acids. Germline loops: CDR1 PRHDT, CDR2 FYEKMQ (reference sequence). This chain's CDR3 is CASSVEGAENTEAFF. Written as DNA, the CDR3 is TGTGCCAGCAGCGTAGAGGGCGCGGAGAACACTGAAGCTTTCTTT. Combining the CDR3 with reference TRBV13 and TRBJ1-1 gives the whole variable domain AAGVIQSPRHLIKEKRETATLKCYPIPRHDTVYWYQQGPGQDPQFLISFYEKMQSDKGSIPDRFSAQQFSDYHSELNMSSLELGDSALYFCASSVEGAENTEAFFGQGTRLTVV.

This clone was picked up one time. V is TRBV10-3 and J is TRBJ1-4, with D unclear. V lost 10 bases and J lost 0, with 12 bases in between. The CDR3 loop spans 14 amino acids. Per germline, CDR1 ENHRY and CDR2 SYGVKD. The CDR3 DNA is TGTGCCACCAAAACGGTCCCAACTAATGAAAAACTGTTTTTT. As protein: CATKTVPTNEKLFF.

V usage is TRBV28 and J usage is TRBJ2-7; perhaps D is TRBD1 or TRBD2 (5 bases each). V was trimmed by 3 bases and J by 5 bases, leaving 14 bases between them. This CDR3 comprises 14 residues. In germline, CDR1 is MDHEN, CDR2 SYDVKM. CDR3 protein: CASSFHRWGNEQYF. As DNA, the CDR3 is TGTGCCAGCAGTTTTCACCGCTGGGGGAACGAGCAGTACTTC.

V gene TRBV2 combines with J gene TRBJ2-5; D may be TRBD2 (5 bases). V lost 2 bases, J lost 13 bases, and 11 bases lay in between. Germline V CDR1 and CDR2: SNHLY, FYNNEI. The CDR3 is made up of 11 amino acids. The CDR3 DNA reads as TGTGCCAGCAGTGAAATGGGTGGAGGGTACTTC. This codes for CASSEMGGGYF. Based on the CDR3 plus reference TRBV2 and TRBJ2-5, the full variable domain is EPEVTQTPSHQVTQMGQEVILRCVPISNHLYFYWYRQILGQKVEFLVSFYNNEISEKSEIFDDQFSVERPDGSNFTLKIRSTKLEDSAMYFCASSEMGGGYFGPGTRLLVL.

V usage is TRBV2 and J usage is TRBJ2-1; D gene ambiguous. V lost 3 bases and J 3 bases, leaving 15 bases between the germline ends. Per the germline V gene, CDR1 is SNHLY and CDR2 is FYNNEI. The CDR3 is 16 amino acids. CDR3 amino acids: CASSDWGPKLYNEQFF. The CDR3 DNA follows: TGTGCCAGCAGTGATTGGGGTCCGAAGCTCTACAATGAGCAGTTCTTC. The full variable domain, its missing parts supplied by reference TRBV2 and TRBJ2-1, is EPEVTQTPSHQVTQMGQEVILRCVPISNHLYFYWYRQILGQKVEFLVSFYNNEISEKSEIFDDQFSVERPDGSNFTLKIRSTKLEDSAMYFCASSDWGPKLYNEQFFGPGTRLTVL.

This clone was seen at least ten times. V is TRBV6-6 and J is TRBJ2-1; D call uncertain. V gave up 6 bases and J gave up 8 bases, with 11 bases separating them. CDR3 size: 12 residues. CDR1 is MNHNY and CDR2 is SVGAGI in the germline V gene (reference sequence). The CDR3 region has the DNA TGTGCCAGCAGCCACACACAACATGAGCAGTTCTTC. It encodes CASSHTQHEQFF.

The chain employs TRBV6-1 and TRBJ1-2, with TRBD1 as a possible D gene (5 bases). Germline values: CDR1 MNHNS, CDR2 SASEGT. The CDR3 is 13 residues long. Trimming cost V 6 bases and J 4 bases, with 12 bases left between them. The CDR3 is CASRGTDAYGYTF. In nucleotides, the CDR3 is TGTGCCAGCAGAGGGACGGATGCCTATGGCTACACCTTC.

The chain joins TRBV7-9 to TRBJ2-7, with TRBD2 matching 12 bases. Unmatched junction bases numbered 6, after V lost 4 bases and J lost 2 bases. The CDR3 contains 16 residues. Germline loops: CDR1 SEHNR, CDR2 FQNEAQ (reference sequence). CDR3 region: CASSSQTSGRPYEQYF. The CDR3 nucleotides are TGTGCCAGCAGCTCCCAAACTAGCGGGAGGCCCTACGAGCAGTACTTC.

This clone has more than one count but fewer than ten. The chain recombines TRBV9 with TRBJ1-1, with D hard to call. The V end lost 0 bases, the J end lost 0 bases, and 6 bases lay between the germline ends. Germline V gives CDR1 SGDLS, CDR2 YYNGEE. This CDR3 region has 14 residues. CDR3 coding DNA: TGTGCCAGCAGCGTAGAAACGGTGAACACTGAAGCTTTCTTT. It yields the protein CASSVETVNTEAFF.

This chain links TRBV29-1 with TRBJ1-2; tentative D call: TRBD1 (5 bases). The CDR3 runs to 16 residues. The germline V and J ends were trimmed by 2 bases and 4 bases, with 20 bases remaining between them. The germline V gene encodes CDR1 SQVTM and CDR2 ANQGSEA. The CDR3 DNA follows: TGCAGCGTTGAATACGATCTGCGTGGGGGTACCTATGGCTACACCTTC. This codes for CSVEYDLRGGTYGYTF.

The genes are TRBV2 and TRBJ1-2; 7 bases align to TRBD1. Germline V gene lookup returns CDR1 SNHLY and CDR2 FYNNEI. The CDR3 extends over 15 amino acids. The V segment lost 8 bases and the J segment 2 bases; nucleotides outside the gene matches: 11. Here the CDR3 reads CASFLLTGKNYGYTF. DNA of the CDR3: TGTGCCAGCTTCCTTTTGACAGGGAAGAACTATGGCTACACCTTC.

This chain connects TRBV27 to TRBJ2-1; TRBD1 agrees at 7 bases. This CDR3 contains 14 residues. CDR1 is MNHEY, CDR2 SMNVEV, per germline (reference sequence). After removal of 2 bases from V and 5 bases from J, the junction contained 3 bases not matched to a gene. The CDR3 loop reads CASSLRTGNNEQFF. The CDR3, as DNA: TGTGCCAGCAGTTTAAGGACAGGTAACAATGAGCAGTTCTTC.

This clone was counted only a few times. The chain recombines TRBV7-9 with TRBJ2-3; TRBD2 matches at 14 bases. Trimming at V came to 5 bases and at J to 3 bases, leaving 4 bases not matched to a gene. The CDR3 spans 16 residues. Germline CDR1 SEHNR, CDR2 FQNEAQ (reference sequence). In nucleotides, the CDR3 is TGTGCCAGCAGCCCGAGGACTAGCGGGAGGACAGATACGCAGTATTTT. Translating gives CASSPRTSGRTDTQYF.

This chain connects TRBV15 to TRBJ2-7, with 7 positions matching TRBD2. CDR1 is LNHNV, CDR2 YYDKDF, per germline (reference sequence). Trimming removed 5 bases from V and 1 base from J; junction bases left unmatched: 11. This CDR3 is 16 amino acids long. Here the CDR3 reads CATSRQELAASYEQYF. Written as DNA, the CDR3 is TGTGCCACCAGCCGGCAGGAGCTAGCGGCGTCCTACGAGCAGTACTTC. The full variable domain, completed using reference TRBV15 and TRBJ2-7, is DAMVIQNPRYQVTQFGKPVTLSCSQTLNHNVMYWYQQKSSQAPKLLFHYYDKDFNNEADTPDNFQSRRPNTSFCFLDIRSPGLGDTAMYLCATSRQELAASYEQYFGPGTRLTVT.

For this clone: Compared with germline, one end of the junction differs, possibly owing to a read error. The chain carries TRBV7-3 and TRBJ2-5; TRBD2 agrees at 7 bases. Germline CDR1 is SGHTA and CDR2 is FQGTGA. This CDR3 contains 15 residues. The CDR3 DNA sequence: TGTGCCCGCAGCTCACCGGGAGGAAAACACGAGACCCAGCACTTC. Encoded protein: CARSSPGGKHETQHF. Complete variable domain (other parts from reference TRBV7-3 and TRBJ2-5): GAGVSQTPSNKVTEKGKYVELRCDPISGHTALYWYRQSLGQGPEFLIYFQGTGAADDSGLPNDRFFAVRPEGSVSTLKIQRTERGDSAVYLCARSSPGGKHETQHFGPGTRLLVL.

This clone was seen at least ten times. V and J are TRBV7-9 and TRBJ2-2, with unresolved D. The germline CDR1 and CDR2 sequences are SEHNR and FQNEAQ (reference sequence). CDR3 length: 16 residues. V was trimmed by 1 base and J by 0 bases, leaving 9 bases between them. The CDR3 spells CASSLEWASNTGELFF. The CDR3 coding sequence is TGTGCCAGCAGCTTAGAGTGGGCTTCGAACACCGGGGAGCTGTTTTTT.

The chain recombines TRBV28 with TRBJ1-2, with D possibly being TRBD1 (6 bases). Germline V CDR1 and CDR2: MDHEN, SYDVKM. Trimming took 3 bases from V and 6 from J, leaving 14 bases between them. The CDR3 sequence is 14 residues long. As DNA, the CDR3 is TGTGCCAGCAGTTTCCGGGGGCTCCTAGATGGCTACACCTTC. Translated, it gives CASSFRGLLDGYTF.

The V gene is TRBV6-5, the J gene TRBJ2-1; 8 bases line up with TRBD1. The CDR3 runs to 13 residues. The V gene's germline CDR1 is MNHEY and CDR2 SVGAGI. After removal of 8 bases from V and 4 bases from J, the junction contained 4 bases not matched to a gene. The CDR3, as DNA: TGTGCCAGCGGGACAGGACCATACAATGAGCAGTTCTTC. Amino acids: CASGTGPYNEQFF.

The V and J genes are TRBV19 and TRBJ2-1; D call uncertain. Germline CDR1 is LNHDA and CDR2 is SQIVND (reference sequence). This CDR3 has 15 amino acids. V was cut by 0 bases and J by 0 bases, with 6 bases left in between. CDR3: CASSIDPSSYNEQFF. CDR3 in DNA: TGTGCCAGTAGTATAGATCCTAGCTCCTACAATGAGCAGTTCTTC.

The chain recombines TRBV11-2 with TRBJ2-3; possible D gene TRBD2, 6 bases. Germline CDR1 and CDR2: SGHAT and FQNNGV. The CDR3 loop spans 15 amino acids. Trimming took 2 bases from V and 3 from J, leaving 12 bases between them. CDR3 residues: CASSLLPRGTDTQYF. The CDR3 bases are TGTGCCAGCAGCTTACTACCCCGGGGGACAGATACGCAGTATTTT.